The 13 T cell receptor beta chains below were found in one sample sequenced in a study of human T cells and chemical hapten exposure (dated by TCRdb to the early 2020s). The method was RACE. For sequencing, a NextSeq 500 was employed. TCRdb trimmed the raw reads at Q25, called clones with MiXCR and kept productive beta chains. Rows are unified per CDR3 protein, each entry keeping the most common DNA and genes. The table for this sample lists 90,000 to 110,000 distinct CDR3 sequences; roughly a tenth of them were counted only once. Approximately 3% of the sample rests with the top ten. The meaning of the sample's time point label: patch test 2, 6 weeks after DPC sensitization. The treatment or condition tag for this specimen amounts to: therapeutic diphenylcyclopropenone sensitization with weekly scalp DPC. The sequencing used whole blood, collected in connection with sensitization to the hapten diphenylcyclopropenone (DPC). The receptors originated from a woman in her 40s with alopecia areata. Some clones in this sample may be carry-over from other donors' samples.

The genes are TRBV29-1 and TRBJ2-1; 9 bases match TRBD1. The V gene's germline CDR1 is SQVTM and CDR2 ANQGSEA. The junction had 9 bases not matched to a gene; V was cut back by 1 base and J by 8 bases. The CDR3 has 15 residues. The CDR3 DNA follows: TGCAGCGTTGAAGCCGTCGGGACAGGGTCGTATGAGCAGTTCTTC. Its protein is CSVEAVGTGSYEQFF.

In this sample, this clonotype turned up a few times. V and J are TRBV10-1 and TRBJ2-7, with 9 nucleotides matching TRBD1. With V trimmed by 6 bases and J by 2 bases, 11 bases remained unmatched. This CDR3 contains 16 residues. CDR1 WNHNN and CDR2 SYGVQD come from the germline V gene (reference sequence). The CDR3 sequence: CASRMPRDRDTYEQYF. In DNA form, the CDR3 reads TGCGCCAGCAGGATGCCCCGGGACAGGGATACCTACGAGCAGTACTTC.

The sample holds many counts of this clonotype. The chain has TRBV10-3 and TRBJ2-7; 10 nucleotides line up with TRBD1. With V trimmed by 3 bases and J by 3 bases, 2 bases remained unmatched. The germline V gene encodes CDR1 ENHRY and CDR2 SYGVKD. The CDR3 runs 14 residues. The CDR3 nucleotides are TGTGCCATCAGTGAACGGGACAGGGGCTACGAGCAGTACTTC. Residues: CAISERDRGYEQYF.

This clonotype was found a few times. This sequence joins TRBV10-3 and TRBJ1-2, with D hard to call. V lost 7 bases to trimming and J lost 4 bases, with 16 bases between them. The CDR3 extends over 14 amino acids. Per the germline V gene, CDR1 is ENHRY and CDR2 is SYGVKD. CDR3 sequence reads: CAITPDIAFYGYTF. The CDR3 nucleotides are TGTGCCATCACCCCTGACATAGCCTTCTATGGCTACACCTTC.

There are many counts of this clonotype. The V and J genes are TRBV10-2 and TRBJ1-6; possible D gene TRBD1, 6 bases. V was cut by 7 bases and J by 7 bases, with 14 bases left in between. Germline V CDR1 and CDR2: WSHSY, SAAADI. This CDR3 is 14 amino acids long. The CDR3 coding sequence is TGCGCCAGCAATCTCAGGGGCCCGAATTCACCCCTCCACTTT. This sequence encodes CASNLRGPNSPLHF.

This clonotype was observed at least ten times. The rearrangement uses TRBV12-3 or TRBV12-4 and TRBJ2-6; tentatively, D is TRBD1 or TRBD2 (6 bases each). The V and J ends lost 5 bases and 2 bases respectively, with 16 bases between them. The CDR3 sequence is 17 residues long. The chain's CDR3 is CASSPQPEGAGANVLTF. Here the CDR3 DNA reads TGTGCCAGCAGTCCCCAACCGGAGGGGGCTGGGGCCAACGTCCTGACTTTC.

This clonotype was found many times. The rearrangement joins TRBV3-1 to TRBJ2-7, with TRBD1 matching over 9 bases. Germline V gene lookup returns CDR1 LGHDT and CDR2 YNNKEL (reference sequence). CDR3 length: 16 amino acids. The V gene end was trimmed by 4 bases and the J gene end by 1 base; junction bases not matched to a gene: 8. CDR3 nucleotides: TGTGCCAGCAGCCTCATACAGGGGGCGCGTTCCTACGAGCAGTACTTC. Translated: CASSLIQGARSYEQYF.

In its sample, this clonotype was seen many times. The chain has TRBV20-1 and TRBJ1-2, with unresolved D. CDR3 size: 10 residues. Germline V gene lookup returns CDR1 DFQATT and CDR2 SNEGSKA (reference sequence). Deletions cut 6 bases from V and 8 bases from J, with 10 bases between. This CDR3 is CSAFARGYTF. As DNA, the CDR3 is TGCAGTGCCTTTGCCCGGGGCTACACCTTC.

This clonotype was counted between two and nine times. The chain has TRBV6-1 and TRBJ1-5, with D hard to call. The CDR3 length is 13 residues. The germline gives CDR1 MNHNS, CDR2 SASEGT. V lost 1 base, J lost 1 base, and 2 bases lay in between. The DNA for the CDR3 is TGTGCCAGCAGTGAAGAGAGCAATCAGCCCCAGCATTTT. This translates into CASSEESNQPQHF.

V gene TRBV30 combines with J gene TRBJ1-2; the D is unclear. The CDR3 is made up of 14 amino acids. V lost 3 bases and J 1 base, leaving 12 bases between the germline ends. Germline V lookup: CDR1 GTSNPN, CDR2 SVGIG (reference sequence). The CDR3 coding sequence is TGTGCCTGGAGCCGGACCGACGGTAACTATGGCTACACCTTC. As protein: CAWSRTDGNYGYTF. The full variable domain, rest sourced from reference TRBV30 and TRBJ1-2, is SQTIHQWPATLVQPVGSPLSLECTVEGTSNPNLYWYRQAAGRGLQLLFYSVGIGQISSEVPQNLSASRPQDRQFILSSKKLLLSDSGFYLCAWSRTDGNYGYTFGSGTRLTVV.

This clonotype occurred many times. The rearrangement joins TRBV27 to TRBJ2-1, with D possibly TRBD2 on 7 matching bases. The germline V gene encodes CDR1 MNHEY and CDR2 SMNVEV (reference sequence). This CDR3 has 15 amino acids. The V and J ends lost 3 bases and 7 bases respectively, with 16 bases between them. The CDR3: CASSFRRGLSNEQFF. In DNA form, the CDR3 reads TGTGCCAGCAGTTTCCGGCGGGGGCTCTCTAATGAGCAGTTCTTC.

This clonotype was seen more than once but under ten times. The CDR3 sequence: CASSPLGQQNQPQHF. CDR3 DNA: TGTGCCAGCTCACCATTAGGACAGCAGAATCAGCCCCAGCATTTT. The chain is built from TRBV18 and TRBJ1-5; D perhaps matches TRBD1 (6 bases). The CDR3 totals 15 residues. Between the trimmed V and J ends, which lost 2 bases and 4 bases, there was a span of 12 bases. CDR1 and CDR2 (germline): KGHSH, LQKENI. The full variable domain, with the rest looked up from reference TRBV18 and TRBJ1-5, is NAGVMQNPRHLVRRRGQEARLRCSPMKGHSHVYWYRQLPEEGLKFMVYLQKENIIDESGMPKERFSAEFPKEGPSILRIQQVVRGDSAAYFCASSPLGQQNQPQHFGDGTRLSIL.

V usage is TRBV6-2 or TRBV6-3 and J usage is TRBJ2-3; D gene uncertain. The CDR3 is 12 residues long. The germline V gene encodes CDR1 MNHEY and CDR2 SVGEGT. V was trimmed by 2 bases and J by 8 bases, leaving 8 bases between them. The CDR3 spells CASSYGETTQYF. The CDR3 DNA follows: TGTGCCAGCAGTTACGGGGAAACTACGCAGTATTTT.